The T cell receptor (beta chain) under discussion was sequenced for a study of cytomegalovirus exposure and HLA in healthy donors. The CDR3 covers 16 residues. Germline trimming cut 8 bases from V and 2 bases from J; bases unmatched to any gene: 12. Per germline, CDR1 MRHNA and CDR2 SNTAGT. For this clone: Its target is not known.

Notes on the study in general: More than 15,000 TCR beta sequences were associated with HLA alleles at 0.05 false discovery rate in a later analysis. Analysis was carried out at a later point, and it linked a missense DCLRE1C variant to TCR beta V- and J-gene trimming. High sensitivity and specificity were reportedly achieved when the classifier diagnosed cytomegalovirus status.

The primer mix had 60 Vbeta and 13 Jbeta primers. In the source study's methods: An analysis performed later counted about 80 million unique TCR beta chains (roughly 11 million of them shared). Only in-frame clones appear in the TCRdb table, and some are missing; sequencing was by immunoSEQ multiplex PCR. V and J calls and clone size come straight from that table; D and trimming were deduced from the DNA. In total, the table holds some 200,000 clones. The V gene is TRBV6-4, the J gene TRBJ2-3; 8 bases map to TRBD2. This clonotype was sampled from a girl aged 2-10 years in good health and CMV-seropositive. Material for sequencing was PBMCs. The CDR3 reads CASQRRAGVTTDTQYF. In nucleotides, the CDR3 is TGTGCCAGCCAGAGGCGAGCGGGAGTCACCACAGATACGCAGTATTTT.